These 21 T cell receptor beta chains came from one sample sequenced in a study of blood T cells in healthy people across ages. For the second PCR, which ran for roughly 6 to 12 cycles, a sample-barcoded 5' primer and a J-beta primer mix were used. One entry per CDR3 protein, called by TCRdb with MiXCR from the 5' RACE reads. The sample shows roughly 1,500,000 distinct CDR3 sequences, about 31% of them seen only once. Sequencing input: blood. All receptors derive from a woman aged 25 to 39 in good health.

This clonotype came up a few times. CDR3 in DNA: TGTGCCAGCAGCAGTTCTGGGGACAGGGGAACAGATACGCAGTATTTT. Translating gives CASSSSGDRGTDTQYF. This chain links TRBV5-5 with TRBJ2-3, with 10 bases that match TRBD1. The junction had 8 bases not matched to a gene; V was cut back by 4 bases and J by 3 bases. In germline, CDR1 is SGHKS, CDR2 YYEKEE (reference sequence). CDR3 length equals 16 residues. Filled out from reference TRBV5-5 and TRBJ2-3, the complete variable domain reads DAGVTQSPTHLIKTRGQQVTLRCSPISGHKSVSWYQQVLGQGPQFIFQYYEKEERGRGNFPDRFSARQFPNYSSELNVNALLLGDSALYLCASSSSGDRGTDTQYFGPGTRLTVL.

This clonotype was counted between two and nine times. The chain carries TRBV7-6 and TRBJ2-7, with TRBD2 matching over 10 bases. Trimming removed 6 bases from V and 3 bases from J; junction bases left unmatched: 20. Germline V lookup: CDR1 SGHVS, CDR2 FNYEAQ. The CDR3 is 19 residues long. CDR3 coding DNA: TGTGCCAGCAGTAACGGGCTCCGGGGAAAGCGGGAGGGAATCTACGAGCAGTACTTC. Residues: CASSNGLRGKREGIYEQYF.

This clonotype was detected only a few times. The chain joins TRBV7-9 to TRBJ2-1; the match to TRBD2 covers 9 bases. The J segment lost 5 bases and the V segment lost 5 bases, leaving 7 bases of the junction unmatched. The CDR3 sequence is 15 residues long. Per the germline V gene, CDR1 is SEHNR and CDR2 is FQNEAQ (reference sequence). CDR3 nucleotides: TGTGCCAGCAGCGAGGGACTAGCCGAGAACAATGAGCAGTTCTTC. Translation: CASSEGLAENNEQFF.

Of note for this clonotype: This may be a read error, as it is one base from a much larger clone. The rearrangement uses TRBV29-1 and TRBJ2-7, with D perhaps being TRBD1 or TRBD2 (5 bases each). Germline CDR1 SQVTM, CDR2 ANQGSEA. Trimming pared 4 bases from V and 7 bases from J, leaving 14 bases between. This CDR3 comprises 12 residues. Here the CDR3 reads CSVGEGSVEQYF. CDR3 DNA: TGCAGCGTTGGTGAGGGGAGTGTTGAGCAGTACTTC.

The sample holds a few counts of this clonotype. CDR3 bases: TGTGCCAGCAGGATAGGGGGAGGGGATGAGCAGTTCTTC. Translation gives CASRIGGGDEQFF. This chain connects TRBV28 to TRBJ2-1, with D possibly matching TRBD2 (7 bases). The CDR3 runs to 13 residues. The V end was cut by 6 bases, the J end by 8 bases, with 14 bases between. In germline, CDR1 is MDHEN, CDR2 SYDVKM.

The J gene is TRBJ1-1, the V gene TRBV20-1; TRBD1 is a possible D gene (6 bases). CDR3 length equals 14 residues. The germline V and J ends were trimmed by 3 bases and 0 bases, with 11 bases remaining between them. In germline, CDR1 is DFQATT, CDR2 SNEGSKA (reference sequence). The CDR3 reads CSARPGQMNTEAFF. The CDR3 DNA reads as TGCAGTGCTAGGCCGGGACAAATGAACACTGAAGCTTTCTTT.

The rearrangement joins TRBV30 to TRBJ1-5, with D tentatively TRBD1 (6 bases). The germline V gene encodes CDR1 GTSNPN and CDR2 SVGIG (reference sequence). CDR3 length equals 14 residues. Trimming took 1 base from V and 2 from J, leaving 9 bases between them. The CDR3 DNA follows: TGTGCCTGGAGTGGGGAGGGGGGCAATCAGCCCCAGCATTTT. This gives the protein CAWSGEGGNQPQHF.

This clonotype appeared a few times. The chain has TRBV20-1 and TRBJ2-5; a weak D match, TRBD2 (5 bases). V was trimmed by 5 bases and J by 2 bases, leaving 12 bases between them. This CDR3 has 13 amino acids. Germline V gene sequence: CDR1 DFQATT, CDR2 SNEGSKA (reference sequence). The CDR3 coding sequence is TGCAGTGCTCACGGACGGACTCAAGAGACCCAGTACTTC. As protein: CSAHGRTQETQYF.

This clonotype was detected a few times. This chain uses TRBV10-3 with TRBJ2-4; unclear D gene. This CDR3 is built from 18 residues. CDR1 and CDR2 from the germline V gene are ENHRY and SYGVKD. Trimming cost V 2 bases and J 0 bases, with 17 bases left between them. This CDR3 reads CAISERLQTVLAKNIQYF. CDR3 nucleotide sequence: TGTGCCATCAGTGAGAGGCTCCAAACAGTATTAGCCAAAAACATTCAGTACTTC.

The chain carries TRBV24-1 and TRBJ2-4; D might be TRBD2 (5 bases). Trimming stripped 2 bases from V and 0 bases from J, with 13 bases between. CDR1 is KGHDR and CDR2 is SFDVKD in the germline V gene. This CDR3 contains 17 residues. CDR3 DNA sequence: TGTGCCACCAGTGATTATGGAGGCCGTATAGCCAAAAACATTCAGTACTTC. Translating gives CATSDYGGRIAKNIQYF.

The rearrangement uses TRBV29-1 and TRBJ2-1; 8 nucleotides agree with TRBD1. CDR3 length equals 17 residues. The J segment lost 4 bases and the V segment lost 3 bases, leaving 14 bases of the junction unmatched. Per germline, CDR1 SQVTM and CDR2 ANQGSEA. The CDR3 bases are TGCAGCGTTGAGAAGGACCGTACAGGGGGTCCTTACAATGAGCAGTTCTTC. Amino acid sequence: CSVEKDRTGGPYNEQFF.

This clonotype showed up just a few times. This chain uses TRBV15 with TRBJ1-2; D gene unclear. There are 15 residues in the CDR3. Deletions cut 2 bases from V and 8 bases from J, with 18 bases between. Germline V gene sequence: CDR1 LNHNV, CDR2 YYDKDF (reference sequence). Written as DNA, the CDR3 is TGTGCCACCAGCAGATCGGGCCAACAGAAATCCGGCTACACCTTC. This gives the protein CATSRSGQQKSGYTF.

This sequence joins TRBV6-1 and TRBJ1-2, with D unresolved. Germline V gene data show CDR1 as MNHNS and CDR2 as SASEGT. This CDR3 has 13 amino acids. The V end lost 2 bases, the J end lost 2 bases, and 6 bases lay between the germline ends. The CDR3 nucleotides read TGTGCCAGCAGTGAAAGGATCAACTATGGCTACACCTTC. Its protein product is CASSERINYGYTF.

The chain employs TRBV2 and TRBJ2-6; D unclear. Trimming took off 2 bases at V and 1 base at J, with 15 bases between the two ends. The V gene's germline CDR1 is SNHLY and CDR2 FYNNEI. This CDR3 spans 18 amino acids. CDR3 loop: CASSERSWVGSGANVLTF. Written as DNA, the CDR3 is TGTGCCAGCAGTGAACGGTCGTGGGTCGGGTCTGGGGCCAACGTCCTGACTTTC.

Points on this clonotype: An end of the junction differs from the germline gene, which may be a read error. J is TRBJ2-5 and V is TRBV6-1; D might be TRBD1 (6 bases). The CDR3 length is 15 residues. The germline gives CDR1 MNHNS, CDR2 SASEGT. The CDR3 DNA is TGTGCCGGCAGTGAAGCAGGGGTCGGATCAAAGACCCAGTACTTC. This sequence encodes CAGSEAGVGSKTQYF.

This clonotype was detected ten times or more. The chain carries TRBV6-1 and TRBJ2-7; 9 bases are shared with TRBD2. V dropped 3 bases and J dropped 1; count of bases not matched to a gene: 1. Germline V CDR1 and CDR2: MNHNS, SASEGT. This CDR3 region has 14 residues. The CDR3 DNA reads as TGTGCCAGCAGTGAGCGGGAGGGTTCCTACGAGCAGTACTTC. Its protein product is CASSEREGSYEQYF.

This clonotype appeared a few times. This sequence joins TRBV20-1 and TRBJ2-7; a weak D match, TRBD1 (6 bases). Per the germline V gene, CDR1 is DFQATT and CDR2 is SNEGSKA (reference sequence). The CDR3 covers 12 residues. Trimming stripped 6 bases from V and 3 bases from J, with 12 bases between. The CDR3 nucleotides are TGCAGTGCCGGGGACAACAACTACGAGCAGTACTTC. This encodes CSAGDNNYEQYF.

The V call is TRBV10-2, the J call TRBJ2-7; D might be TRBD1 (7 bases). This CDR3 has 11 residues. Trimming took off 11 bases at V and 7 bases at J, with 15 bases between the two ends. Germline V gene lookup returns CDR1 WSHSY and CDR2 SAAADI. CDR3 amino acids: CAGKQGGEQYF. The DNA for the CDR3 is TGCGCCGGAAAGCAGGGGGGAGAGCAGTACTTC.

This clonotype was found a few times. The J gene is TRBJ2-7, the V gene TRBV20-1; D might be TRBD2 (6 bases). Trimming pared 5 bases from V and 1 base from J, leaving 21 bases between. This CDR3 is 16 amino acids long. Germline V gene data show CDR1 as DFQATT and CDR2 as SNEGSKA (reference sequence). CDR3 sequence (DNA): TGCAGTGCTCCCCAAATGGGGGGAGCTTGGTCCTACGAGCAGTACTTC. The encoded protein is CSAPQMGGAWSYEQYF.

This clonotype was seen once. The chain employs TRBV5-1 and TRBJ2-7, with a possible D match to TRBD2 (5 bases). Per the germline V gene, CDR1 is SGHRS and CDR2 is YFSETQ. The germline V and J ends were trimmed by 5 bases and 7 bases, with 19 bases remaining between them. CDR3 size: 14 residues. CDR3 bases: TGCGCCAGCAGGGCGACCCAGGAGGCGTGGGAGCAGTACTTC. This gives the protein CASRATQEAWEQYF.

In its sample, this clonotype was seen many times. The chain has TRBV29-1 and TRBJ2-5, with TRBD2 matching over 7 bases. The ends lost 7 bases at V and 1 base at J; junction bases unmatched: 12. CDR3 length: 15 residues. The V gene's germline CDR1 is SQVTM and CDR2 ANQGSEA. CDR3 sequence reads: CSAPTGGSRQETQYF. The CDR3 DNA is TGCAGCGCCCCTACGGGCGGGAGCCGCCAAGAGACCCAGTACTTC.